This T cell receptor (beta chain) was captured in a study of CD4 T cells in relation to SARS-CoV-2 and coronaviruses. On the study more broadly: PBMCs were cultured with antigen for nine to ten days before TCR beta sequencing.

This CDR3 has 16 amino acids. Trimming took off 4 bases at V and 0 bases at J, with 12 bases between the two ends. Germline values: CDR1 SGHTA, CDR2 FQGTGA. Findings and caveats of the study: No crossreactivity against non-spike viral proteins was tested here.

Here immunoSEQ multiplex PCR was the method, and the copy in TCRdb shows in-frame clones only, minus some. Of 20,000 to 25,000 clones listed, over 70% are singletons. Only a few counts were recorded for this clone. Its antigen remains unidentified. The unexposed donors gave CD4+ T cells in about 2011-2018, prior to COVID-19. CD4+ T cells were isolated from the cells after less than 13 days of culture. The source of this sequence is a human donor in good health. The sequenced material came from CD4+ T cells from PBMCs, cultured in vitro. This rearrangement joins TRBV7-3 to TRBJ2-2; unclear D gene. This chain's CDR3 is CASSSPPIANTGELFF. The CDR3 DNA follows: TGTGCCAGCAGCTCCCCTCCCATTGCGAACACCGGGGAGCTGTTTTTT. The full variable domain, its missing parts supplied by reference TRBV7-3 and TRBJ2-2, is GAGVSQTPSNKVTEKGKYVELRCDPISGHTALYWYRQSLGQGPEFLIYFQGTGAADDSGLPNDRFFAVRPEGSVSTLKIQRTERGDSAVYLCASSSPPIANTGELFFGEGSRLTVL.